This T cell receptor (beta chain) was recorded in a study of blood T cell repertoires in COVID-19 (dated by TCRdb to about 2020). The study in broad terms: Samples from collaborators originated in the United States, Italy and Spain and spanned both the acute and convalescent phases of COVID-19. The prospective study material was composed of cDNA or gDNA derived from T cells, B-cell-depleted T cells, or PBMCs. The dataset comprised deeply sampled blood TCRbeta repertoires from subjects exposed to, actively infected with, or recovered from COVID-19. The repertoires were made available in a free public database intended to serve as a resource for research on the immune response to SARS-CoV-2. The samples were drawn from the first 160 participants of the ongoing ImmuneRACE study and from over 950 subjects provided by 6 global collaborators. The sample metadata nearly always contained a de-identified subject ID, COVID-19 status, age in years and sex. Where HLA class I and class II types were available, the types were taken from metadata supplied by the sample provider, not from assay-based typing.

A remark on this clone: The target of this receptor is not known. One base away there is no much larger clone; base qualities are not given.

The immunoSEQ Assay, a bias-controlled multiplex PCR, was used to amplify TCRbeta CDR3 regions from genomic DNA. As for the authors' bioinformatics: Within the assay, amplification of reference gene primers was used to estimate how many nucleated cells each sample contained. Sequence reads were collapsed and filtered to measure the absolute abundance of every unique TCRbeta CDR3 rearrangement. Productive Simpson clonality was computed per sample as the square root of Simpson's diversity index over productive rearrangements. The table comes from immuneACCESS by way of TCRdb, which keeps in-frame sequences with V and J called. Part of the clones is missing from these tables; in studies checked, under half for an unresolved V gene and the rest for unknown reasons. V, J and clone size are those of that table, while D and trimming were read from the DNA. This sample lists some 50,000 clones; about four fifths were detected once. 6.1% of the sample goes to the ten largest clones.

CDR1 and CDR2, per the germline V gene (reference sequence), are LNHDA and SQIVND. The trim is 4 bases for V and 3 bases for J, with a gap of 9 bases between the germline ends. Taken from cysteine to phenylalanine, the CDR3 has 13 residues. The sequence is cut down to CDR3 DNA, 39 bases in frame from base 1. Overall study results and their limits: The amount of clinical and demographic metadata varied by source and participant and was provided uncurated.

The collaborating institutions used their own protocols to collect whole blood in K2EDTA tubes. Collaborator samples were shipped for TCRbeta analysis as frozen whole blood, isolated PBMCs, or DNA extracted from either sample type. The chain is made from TRBV19 and TRBJ2-5; the D region possibly corresponds to TRBD1 (6 bases align). The sample was peripheral blood. This receptor was obtained from an elderly woman with acute or convalescent COVID-19. The sequenced DNA is TGTGCCAGTAGTAACGACAGGAAAGAGACCCAGTACTTC. The encoded protein is CASSNDRKETQYF.